This T cell receptor beta chain appears in the sequencing data of a study of T cell responses to AZD1222 COVID-19 vaccine. Assay used: immunoSEQ multiplex PCR; TCRdb lists only in-frame clones, some missing. The data show under 200,000 clones, with 85% to 95% seen just once and about 3.9% held by the top ten. Notes on the study in general: Only a handful of individuals given AZD1222 were seropositive at baseline. Clonal diversity may have been underestimated, and the donors were mostly white British, with more females than males.

CDR3 length equals 17 residues. Looked up from germline, CDR1 is SGDLS and CDR2 is YYNGEE. V was pared by 0 bases and J by 5 bases, with 8 bases of the junction left unmatched. A note on this clone: What it binds is not known.

This TCR came from an adult in good health. Sequences were derived from peripheral blood, sampled on day 0 of AZD1222 vaccination. This chain uses TRBV9 with TRBJ2-3; 11 nucleotides match TRBD2. CDR3 protein: CASSVELAGAVGDTQYF. CDR3 DNA: TGTGCCAGCAGCGTAGAACTAGCGGGAGCGGTGGGAGATACGCAGTATTTT.